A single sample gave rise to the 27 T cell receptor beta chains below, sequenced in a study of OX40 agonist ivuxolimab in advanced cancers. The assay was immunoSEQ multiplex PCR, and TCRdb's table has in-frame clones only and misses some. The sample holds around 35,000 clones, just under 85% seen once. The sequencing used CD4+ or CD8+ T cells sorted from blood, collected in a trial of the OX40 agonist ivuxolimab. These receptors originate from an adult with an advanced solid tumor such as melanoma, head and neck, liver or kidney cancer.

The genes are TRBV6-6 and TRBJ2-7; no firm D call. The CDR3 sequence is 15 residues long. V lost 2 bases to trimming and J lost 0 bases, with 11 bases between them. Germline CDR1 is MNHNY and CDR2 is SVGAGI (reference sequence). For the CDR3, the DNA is TGTGCCAGCAGTTACGACGACAAAAGCTCCTACGAGCAGTACTTC. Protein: CASSYDDKSSYEQYF.

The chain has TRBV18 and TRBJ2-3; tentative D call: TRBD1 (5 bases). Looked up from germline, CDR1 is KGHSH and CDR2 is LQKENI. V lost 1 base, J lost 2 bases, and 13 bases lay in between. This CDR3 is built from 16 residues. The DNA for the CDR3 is TGTGCCAGCTCACCACAGTCAGGGTTTGACACAGATACGCAGTATTTT. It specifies CASSPQSGFDTDTQYF. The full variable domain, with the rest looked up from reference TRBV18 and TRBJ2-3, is NAGVMQNPRHLVRRRGQEARLRCSPMKGHSHVYWYRQLPEEGLKFMVYLQKENIIDESGMPKERFSAEFPKEGPSILRIQQVVRGDSAAYFCASSPQSGFDTDTQYFGPGTRLTVL.

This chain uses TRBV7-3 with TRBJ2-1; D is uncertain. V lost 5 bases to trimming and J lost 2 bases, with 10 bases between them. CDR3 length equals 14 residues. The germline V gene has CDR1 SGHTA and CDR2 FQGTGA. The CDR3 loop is CASSPSETYNEQFF. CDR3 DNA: TGTGCCAGCAGCCCCTCGGAAACCTACAATGAGCAGTTCTTC.

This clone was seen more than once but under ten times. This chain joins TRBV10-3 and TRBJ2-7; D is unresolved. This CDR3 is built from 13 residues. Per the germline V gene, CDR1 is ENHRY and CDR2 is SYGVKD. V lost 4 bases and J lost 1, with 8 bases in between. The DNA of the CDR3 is TGTGCCATCAGTGGGATGGGGTCCTACGAGCAGTACTTC. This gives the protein CAISGMGSYEQYF.

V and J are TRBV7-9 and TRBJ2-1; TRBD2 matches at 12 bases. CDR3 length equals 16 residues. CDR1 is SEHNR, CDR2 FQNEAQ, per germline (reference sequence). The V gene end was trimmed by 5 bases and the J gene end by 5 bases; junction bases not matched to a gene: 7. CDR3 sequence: CASSRRRLAGDNEQFF. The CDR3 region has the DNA TGTGCCAGCAGCCGTCGTAGACTAGCGGGGGACAATGAGCAGTTCTTC.

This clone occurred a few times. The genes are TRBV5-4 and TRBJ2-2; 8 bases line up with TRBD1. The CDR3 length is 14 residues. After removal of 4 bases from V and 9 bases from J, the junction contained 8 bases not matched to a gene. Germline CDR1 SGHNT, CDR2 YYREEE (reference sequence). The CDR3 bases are TGTGCCAGCAGCCGTGAAAACAGGGGGTGGGAGCTGTTTTTT. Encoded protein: CASSRENRGWELFF.

The CDR3 DNA sequence: TGCGCCAGCAGCTTGGCGGGGGACACAGATACGCAGTATTTT. Protein sequence: CASSLAGDTDTQYF. V and J are TRBV5-1 and TRBJ2-3, with a weak D call TRBD2 (6 bases). The V and J ends lost 0 bases and 2 bases respectively, with 7 bases between them. CDR1 and CDR2 from the germline V gene are SGHRS and YFSETQ. This CDR3 spans 14 amino acids.

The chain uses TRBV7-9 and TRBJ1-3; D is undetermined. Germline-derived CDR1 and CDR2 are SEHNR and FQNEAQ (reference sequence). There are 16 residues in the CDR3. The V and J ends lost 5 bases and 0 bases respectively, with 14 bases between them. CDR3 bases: TGTGCCAGCAGCCCCCCCGGTATTGCCTCTGGAAACACCATATATTTT. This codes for CASSPPGIASGNTIYF. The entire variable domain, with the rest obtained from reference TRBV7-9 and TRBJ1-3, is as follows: DTGVSQNPRHKITKRGQNVTFRCDPISEHNRLYWYRQTLGQGPEFLTYFQNEAQLEKSRLLSDRFSAERPKGSFSTLEIQRTEQGDSAMYLCASSPPGIASGNTIYFGEGSWLTVV.

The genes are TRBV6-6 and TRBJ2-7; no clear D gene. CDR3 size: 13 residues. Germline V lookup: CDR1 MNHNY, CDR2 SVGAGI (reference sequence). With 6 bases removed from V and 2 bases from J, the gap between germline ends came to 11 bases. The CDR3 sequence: CASRLGPTYEQYF. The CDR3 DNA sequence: TGTGCCAGCAGGCTCGGCCCTACCTACGAGCAGTACTTC.

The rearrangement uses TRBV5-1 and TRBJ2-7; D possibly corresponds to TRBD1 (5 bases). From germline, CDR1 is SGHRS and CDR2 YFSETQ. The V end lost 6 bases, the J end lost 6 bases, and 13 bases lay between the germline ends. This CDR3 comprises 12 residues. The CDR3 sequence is CASTSRGGEQYF. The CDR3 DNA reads TGCGCCAGCACCTCTAGGGGCGGCGAGCAGTACTTC.

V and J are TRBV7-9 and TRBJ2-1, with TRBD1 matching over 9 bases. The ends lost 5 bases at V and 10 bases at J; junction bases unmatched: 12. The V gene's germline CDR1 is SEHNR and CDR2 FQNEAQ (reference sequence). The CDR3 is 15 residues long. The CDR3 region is CASSPPGTGIREQFF. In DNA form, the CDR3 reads TGTGCCAGCAGCCCTCCCGGGACAGGGATTAGGGAGCAGTTCTTC.

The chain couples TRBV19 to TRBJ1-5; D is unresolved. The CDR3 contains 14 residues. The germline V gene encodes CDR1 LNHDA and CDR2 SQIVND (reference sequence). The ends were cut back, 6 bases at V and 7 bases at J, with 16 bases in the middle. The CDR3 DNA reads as TGTGCCAGTAGACCGGCACAGAGAGAGCAGCCCCAGCATTTT. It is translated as CASRPAQREQPQHF. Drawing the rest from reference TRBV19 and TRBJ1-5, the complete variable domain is DGGITQSPKYLFRKEGQNVTLSCEQNLNHDAMYWYRQDPGQGLRLIYYSQIVNDFQKGDIAEGYSVSREKKESFPLTVTSAQKNPTAFYLCASRPAQREQPQHFGDGTRLSIL.

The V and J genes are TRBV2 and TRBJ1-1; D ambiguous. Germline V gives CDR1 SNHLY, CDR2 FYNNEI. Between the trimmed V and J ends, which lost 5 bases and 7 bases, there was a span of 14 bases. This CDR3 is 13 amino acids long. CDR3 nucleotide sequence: TGTGCCAGCAGTTTATGGGCCTCAGGTGAAGCTTTCTTT. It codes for CASSLWASGEAFF.

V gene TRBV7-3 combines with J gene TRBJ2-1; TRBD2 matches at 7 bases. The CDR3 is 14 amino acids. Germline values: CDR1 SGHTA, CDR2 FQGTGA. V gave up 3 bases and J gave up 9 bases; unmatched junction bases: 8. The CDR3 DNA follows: TGTGCCAGCAGCTTGGGAGGGCGGGTCCCTGAGCAGTTCTTC. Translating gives CASSLGGRVPEQFF. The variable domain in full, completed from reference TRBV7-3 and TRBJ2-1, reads GAGVSQTPSNKVTEKGKYVELRCDPISGHTALYWYRQSLGQGPEFLIYFQGTGAADDSGLPNDRFFAVRPEGSVSTLKIQRTERGDSAVYLCASSLGGRVPEQFFGPGTRLTVL.

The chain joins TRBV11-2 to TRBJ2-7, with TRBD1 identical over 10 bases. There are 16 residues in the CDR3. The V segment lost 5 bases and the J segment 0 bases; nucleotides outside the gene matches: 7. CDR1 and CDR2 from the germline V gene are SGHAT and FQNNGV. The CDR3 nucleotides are TGTGCCAGCAGCCGGCGGGGACAGGGGCACTCCTACGAGCAGTACTTC. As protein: CASSRRGQGHSYEQYF. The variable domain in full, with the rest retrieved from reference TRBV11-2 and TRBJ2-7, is EAGVAQSPRYKIIEKRQSVAFWCNPISGHATLYWYQQILGQGPKLLIQFQNNGVVDDSQLPKDRFSAERLKGVDSTLKIQPAKLEDSAVYLCASSRRGQGHSYEQYFGPGTRLTVT.

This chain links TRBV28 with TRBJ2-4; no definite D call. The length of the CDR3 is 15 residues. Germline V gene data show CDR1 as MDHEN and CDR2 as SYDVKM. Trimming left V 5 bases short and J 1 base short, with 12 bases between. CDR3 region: CASSGNSNAKNIQYF. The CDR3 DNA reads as TGTGCCAGCAGTGGCAACAGCAACGCCAAAAACATTCAGTACTTC. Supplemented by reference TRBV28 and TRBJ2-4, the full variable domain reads DVKVTQSSRYLVKRTGEKVFLECVQDMDHENMFWYRQDPGLGLRLIYFSYDVKMKEKGDIPEGYSVSREKKERFSLILESASTNQTSMYLCASSGNSNAKNIQYFGAGTRLSVL.

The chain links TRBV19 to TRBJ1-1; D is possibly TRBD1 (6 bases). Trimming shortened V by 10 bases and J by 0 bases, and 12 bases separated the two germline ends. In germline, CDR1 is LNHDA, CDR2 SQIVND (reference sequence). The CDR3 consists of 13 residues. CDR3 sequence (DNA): TGTGCCACAGGGGAATCGATGAACACTGAAGCTTTCTTT. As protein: CATGESMNTEAFF.

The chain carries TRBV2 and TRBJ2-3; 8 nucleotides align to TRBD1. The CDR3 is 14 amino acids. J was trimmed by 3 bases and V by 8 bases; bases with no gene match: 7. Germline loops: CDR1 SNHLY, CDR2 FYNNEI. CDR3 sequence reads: CASGPRGPTDTQYF. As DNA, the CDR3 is TGTGCCAGCGGACCCAGGGGGCCTACAGATACGCAGTATTTT. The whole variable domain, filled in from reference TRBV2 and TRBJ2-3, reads EPEVTQTPSHQVTQMGQEVILRCVPISNHLYFYWYRQILGQKVEFLVSFYNNEISEKSEIFDDQFSVERPDGSNFTLKIRSTKLEDSAMYFCASGPRGPTDTQYFGPGTRLTVL.

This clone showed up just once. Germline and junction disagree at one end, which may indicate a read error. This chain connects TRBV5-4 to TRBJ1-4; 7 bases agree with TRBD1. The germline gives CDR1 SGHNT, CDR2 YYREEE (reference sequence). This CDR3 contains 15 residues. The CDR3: CTSSENRGLNEKLFF. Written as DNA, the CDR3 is TGTACCAGCAGCGAAAACAGGGGACTAAATGAAAAACTGTTTTTT.

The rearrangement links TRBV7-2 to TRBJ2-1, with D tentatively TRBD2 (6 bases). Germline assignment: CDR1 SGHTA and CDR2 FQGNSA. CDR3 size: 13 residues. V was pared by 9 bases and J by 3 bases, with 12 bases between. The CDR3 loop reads CASAGTRYNEQFF. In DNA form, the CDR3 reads TGTGCCAGTGCGGGAACACGCTACAATGAGCAGTTCTTC.

CDR3 in DNA: TGTGCCAGTAGTATTGACAGGGGCCGTGGACTGTTTTTT. Translation gives CASSIDRGRGLFF. The chain links TRBV19 to TRBJ2-2; TRBD1 agrees at 8 bases. This CDR3 region has 13 residues. From germline, CDR1 is LNHDA and CDR2 SQIVND (reference sequence). The V gene end was trimmed by 3 bases and the J gene end by 14 bases; junction bases not matched to a gene: 8.

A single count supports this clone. In nucleotides, the CDR3 is TGTGCCAGCACCAAGTCCGGGACAGCCCTTTGGGAGCAGTACTTC. Its translation is CASTKSGTALWEQYF. The chain carries TRBV6-6 and TRBJ2-7; 7 positions match TRBD1. The CDR3 contains 15 residues. Looked up from germline, CDR1 is MNHNY and CDR2 is SVGAGI (reference sequence). J was trimmed by 7 bases and V by 7 bases; bases with no gene match: 16.

CDR3 loop: CASSEGAGGFTQETQYF. The CDR3 region has the DNA TGTGCCAGCAGCGAGGGGGCAGGGGGGTTCACCCAAGAGACCCAGTACTTC. J is TRBJ2-5 and V is TRBV9, with a weak D call TRBD1 (7 bases). The CDR3 spans 17 residues. Per germline, CDR1 SGDLS and CDR2 YYNGEE. Trimming took off 3 bases at V and 1 base at J, with 19 bases between the two ends.

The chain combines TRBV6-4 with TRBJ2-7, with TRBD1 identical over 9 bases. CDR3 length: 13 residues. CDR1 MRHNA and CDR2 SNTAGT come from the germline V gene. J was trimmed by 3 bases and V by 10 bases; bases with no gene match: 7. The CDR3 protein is CATLDRGSYEQYF. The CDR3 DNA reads TGTGCCACCCTGGACAGGGGCAGCTACGAGCAGTACTTC.

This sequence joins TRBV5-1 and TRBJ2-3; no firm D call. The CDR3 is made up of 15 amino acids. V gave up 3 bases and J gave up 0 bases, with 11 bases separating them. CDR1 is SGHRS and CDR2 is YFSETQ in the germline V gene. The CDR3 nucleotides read TGCGCCAGCAGCTCTAACCCCTCTAGCACAGATACGCAGTATTTT. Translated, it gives CASSSNPSSTDTQYF.

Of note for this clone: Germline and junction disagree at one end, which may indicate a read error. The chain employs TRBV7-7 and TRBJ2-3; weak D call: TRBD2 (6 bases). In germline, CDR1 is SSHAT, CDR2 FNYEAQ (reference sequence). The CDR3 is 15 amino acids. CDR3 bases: TGTGCTAGCAGCTTAGGGTCGGGGGGCACAGATACGCAGTATTTT. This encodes CASSLGSGGTDTQYF.

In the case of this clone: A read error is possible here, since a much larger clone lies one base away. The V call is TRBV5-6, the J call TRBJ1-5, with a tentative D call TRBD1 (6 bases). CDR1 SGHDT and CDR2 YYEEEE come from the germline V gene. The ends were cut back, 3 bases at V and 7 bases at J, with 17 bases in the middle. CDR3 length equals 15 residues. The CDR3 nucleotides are TGTGCCAGCAGCTCGGGGTGGGGGGCTTCCCAGCCCCAGCATTTT. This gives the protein CASSSGWGASQPQHF.